The T cell receptor (beta chain) described here comes from a study of blood T cell repertoires in COVID-19. Sequenced by immunoSEQ multiplex PCR; TCRdb stores in-frame clones only, minus some. Counted here are 69,000 or so clones, less than 85% occurring once; the ten biggest clones make up more than 10%. With V trimmed by 2 bases and J by 4 bases, 3 bases remained unmatched. The length of the CDR3 is 15 residues. Germline assignment: CDR1 MNHEY and CDR2 SVGAGI. The sequence came from a man aged 45 to 65 with COVID-19, enrolled during active disease. This rearrangement joins TRBV6-5 to TRBJ2-1; 9 bases are a match to TRBD1. The sequenced sample consisted of peripheral blood. The CDR3 DNA reads as TGTGCCAGCAGTTACGGGACAGGGTTTTACAATGAGCAGTTCTTC. Amino acid sequence: CASSYGTGFYNEQFF.